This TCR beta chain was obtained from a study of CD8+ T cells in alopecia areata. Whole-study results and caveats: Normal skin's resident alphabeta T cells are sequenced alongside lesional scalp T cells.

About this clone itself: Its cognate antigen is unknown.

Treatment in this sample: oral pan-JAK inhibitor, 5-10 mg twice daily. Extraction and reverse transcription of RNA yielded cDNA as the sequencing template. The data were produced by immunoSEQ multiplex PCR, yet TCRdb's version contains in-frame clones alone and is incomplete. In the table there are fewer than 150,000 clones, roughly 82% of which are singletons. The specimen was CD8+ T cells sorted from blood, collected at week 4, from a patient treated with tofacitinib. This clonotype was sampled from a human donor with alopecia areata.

CDR3 protein: CASSLGQGTNTGELFF. CDR3 DNA sequence: TGCGCCAGCAGCTTAGGACAGGGGACAAACACCGGGGAGCTGTTTTTT. This chain links TRBV5-1 with TRBJ2-2, with TRBD1 matching over 9 bases. Germline V gene sequence: CDR1 SGHRS, CDR2 YFSETQ. V shed 2 bases, J shed 2 bases, and the junction held 4 bases outside the gene matches. CDR3 length: 16 amino acids.